What follows are 29 T cell receptor beta chains derived from one specimen sequenced in a study of cytomegalovirus exposure and HLA in healthy donors. This PCR relied on a set of 60 Vbeta primers and 13 Jbeta primers. TCRdb's copy holds only in-frame clones and misses some; the assay was immunoSEQ multiplex PCR. The data show fewer than 200,000 clones, with over 65% seen just once and approximately 1.8% held by the top ten. Sequenced material: PBMCs. These receptor sequences come from a woman aged 30 to 39 in good health and CMV-seronegative.

The chain carries TRBV19 and TRBJ2-7, with 8 bases identical to TRBD1. This CDR3 is 12 amino acids long. The V segment lost 10 bases and the J segment 2 bases; nucleotides outside the gene matches: 4. The germline V gene has CDR1 LNHDA and CDR2 SQIVND (reference sequence). CDR3 sequence reads: CATGQGPYEQYF. In nucleotides, the CDR3 is TGTGCCACCGGACAGGGACCCTACGAGCAGTACTTC.

There are a few counts of this clone. The genes are TRBV15 and TRBJ2-1, with 7 bases aligning to TRBD2. Germline V lookup: CDR1 LNHNV, CDR2 YYDKDF (reference sequence). The CDR3 covers 15 residues. V lost 8 bases, J lost 3 bases, and 10 bases stayed unmatched. This chain's CDR3 is CATALGRDYYNEQFF. DNA for the CDR3: TGTGCCACCGCCCTGGGGCGGGACTACTACAATGAGCAGTTCTTC.

The gene calls are TRBV15 and TRBJ2-2, with 12 bases matching TRBD1. This CDR3 contains 14 residues. The J segment lost 6 bases and the V segment lost 8 bases, leaving 4 bases of the junction unmatched. The germline V gene encodes CDR1 LNHNV and CDR2 YYDKDF (reference sequence). In DNA form, the CDR3 reads TGTGCCACCGCCCGGGACAGGGGGCCCGGGGAGCTGTTTTTT. Its protein is CATARDRGPGELFF.

V and J are TRBV6-1 and TRBJ2-5; no clear D gene. The DNA end favors TRBJ2-7, so the J call may be wrong. Germline values: CDR1 MNHNS, CDR2 SASEGT. This CDR3 has 16 residues. CDR3 sequence (DNA): TGTGCCAGCAGTGAAGGTCAGGTGTCGTCCGGTTACGAGCAGTACTTC. Residues: CASSEGQVSSGYEQYF.

The chain uses TRBV9 and TRBJ1-5, with 8 bases aligning to TRBD1. After removal of 3 bases from V and 2 bases from J, the junction contained 10 bases not matched to a gene. The CDR3 is 17 residues long. Germline values: CDR1 SGDLS, CDR2 YYNGEE. CDR3: CASSAGQGWEGNQPQHF. CDR3 DNA: TGTGCCAGCAGCGCCGGACAGGGTTGGGAAGGCAATCAGCCCCAGCATTTT.

The chain couples TRBV18 to TRBJ2-1, with TRBD1 matching 8 bases. Unmatched junction bases numbered 7, after V lost 6 bases and J lost 0 bases. CDR3 length equals 16 residues. CDR1 and CDR2 from the germline V gene are KGHSH and LQKENI. CDR3 nucleotide sequence: TGTGCCAGCTCGCAGACAGGGGCCTACTCCTACAATGAGCAGTTCTTC. This sequence encodes CASSQTGAYSYNEQFF. The complete variable domain, with remaining parts taken from reference TRBV18 and TRBJ2-1, reads NAGVMQNPRHLVRRRGQEARLRCSPMKGHSHVYWYRQLPEEGLKFMVYLQKENIIDESGMPKERFSAEFPKEGPSILRIQQVVRGDSAAYFCASSQTGAYSYNEQFFGPGTRLTVL.

In its sample, this clone was seen once. The rearrangement joins TRBV6-1 to TRBJ2-5; D is unresolved. Germline V gives CDR1 MNHNS, CDR2 SASEGT. The CDR3 consists of 14 residues. V shed 4 bases and J shed 3 bases, with 12 bases lying between them. CDR3: CASSVIIGEETQYF. The CDR3 bases are TGTGCCAGCAGTGTTATAATCGGTGAAGAGACCCAGTACTTC.

The V gene is TRBV7-9, the J gene TRBJ2-7; 10 positions match TRBD2. Trimming took 4 bases from V and 4 from J; bases not matched to a gene: 4. CDR1 and CDR2 (germline): SEHNR, FQNEAQ (reference sequence). The CDR3 covers 14 residues. Here the CDR3 DNA reads TGTGCCAGCAGCTCGGGACTAGCGAAATACGAGCAGTACTTC. Residues: CASSSGLAKYEQYF.

Notes on this clone: Other DNA variants within this sample encode the same CDR3. The CDR3 region is CASSIGQGGTGELFF. DNA of the CDR3: TGTGCCAGTAGTATCGGACAGGGAGGGACCGGGGAGCTGTTTTTT. The chain joins TRBV19 to TRBJ2-2; D may be TRBD1 (8 bases). V lost 3 bases, J lost 5 bases, and 13 bases lay in between. From germline, CDR1 is LNHDA and CDR2 SQIVND (reference sequence). The CDR3 has 15 amino acids.

The chain recombines TRBV7-9 with TRBJ2-7; 9 nucleotides line up with TRBD2. Germline lookup yields CDR1 SEHNR and CDR2 FQNEAQ (reference sequence). The CDR3 contains 14 residues. V dropped 2 bases and J dropped 10; count of bases not matched to a gene: 9. The CDR3 DNA is TGTGCCAGCAGCTTAATGGGAATAGCGGGAGATCAGTACTTC. It codes for CASSLMGIAGDQYF.

This clone appeared a few times. V usage is TRBV5-6 and J usage is TRBJ2-4; a weak D match, TRBD2 (5 bases). This CDR3 comprises 13 residues. The germline V and J ends were trimmed by 4 bases and 8 bases, with 13 bases remaining between them. CDR1 is SGHDT and CDR2 is YYEEEE in the germline V gene. CDR3 sequence (DNA): TGTGCCAGCAGCCCAATGAACGGGGACATTCAGTACTTC. It translates to CASSPMNGDIQYF.

This chain connects TRBV10-2 to TRBJ2-7; 7 nucleotides align to TRBD1. In germline, CDR1 is WSHSY, CDR2 SAAADI. V shed 8 bases and J 3 bases; nucleotides not matched to a gene: 10. CDR3 length: 14 amino acids. The CDR3 protein is CASLPGQSFYEQYF. CDR3 coding DNA: TGCGCCAGCCTTCCGGGACAGAGCTTCTACGAGCAGTACTTC.

This clone was observed once. V gene TRBV10-2 combines with J gene TRBJ2-3; TRBD2 agrees at 10 bases. Germline V gives CDR1 WSHSY, CDR2 SAAADI. The CDR3 consists of 15 residues. With V trimmed by 5 bases and J by 6 bases, 8 bases remained unmatched. In DNA form, the CDR3 reads TGCGCCAGCAGTCAAGCGGGGGGGCGAATGGATACGCAGTATTTT. Translating gives CASSQAGGRMDTQYF.

The table lists this clone with a few counts. This chain links TRBV7-2 with TRBJ1-2; D unresolved. Per the germline V gene, CDR1 is SGHTA and CDR2 is FQGNSA. This CDR3 spans 16 amino acids. Between the trimmed V and J ends, which lost 5 bases and 4 bases, there was a span of 20 bases. CDR3 sequence: CASSPTSMRQVYGYTF. The CDR3 DNA reads as TGTGCCAGCAGCCCTACGAGTATGAGACAAGTCTATGGCTACACCTTC.

This chain links TRBV21-1 with TRBJ2-1; the DNA was not used to check the table's D call, TRBD2. TRBV21-1 is given as a pseudogene. The CDR3 length is 18 residues. The CDR3 region has the DNA TGTGCCAGCAGCAAACCAACTTCGGAAGGGAGACCCTACAATGAGCAGTTCTTC. It translates to CASSKPTSEGRPYNEQFF.

The CDR3 nucleotides are TGTGCCAGCAGCTTAACAGGGGGCTTCTATGGCTACACCTTC. Protein: CASSLTGGFYGYTF. V and J are TRBV7-2 and TRBJ1-2, with 9 bases aligning to TRBD1. Trimming cost V 2 bases and J 4 bases; bases outside gene matches: 2. Germline V gene lookup returns CDR1 SGHTA and CDR2 FQGNSA. The CDR3 is 14 residues long.

This chain links TRBV4-1 with TRBJ2-7; TRBD1 might be the D (6 bases). Germline V gives CDR1 MGHRA, CDR2 YSYEKL. This CDR3 spans 16 amino acids. Between the trimmed V and J ends, which lost 4 bases and 2 bases, there was a span of 18 bases. The CDR3 DNA sequence: TGCGCCAGCAGCCTGGACAGTCCCCCAGGGGCCTACGAGCAGTACTTC. It encodes CASSLDSPPGAYEQYF.

This chain connects TRBV9 to TRBJ2-1; D is possibly TRBD2 (5 bases). The CDR3 runs 15 residues. Germline CDR1 is SGDLS and CDR2 is YYNGEE. V shed 0 bases and J shed 4 bases, with 11 bases lying between them. CDR3 sequence (DNA): TGTGCCAGCAGCGTAGTAAGCGGCTATTACAATGAGCAGTTCTTC. Its protein product is CASSVVSGYYNEQFF.

This clone came up once. The chain has TRBV30 and TRBJ2-1; D might be TRBD2 (6 bases). The germline V gene has CDR1 GTSNPN and CDR2 SVGIG (reference sequence). This CDR3 is built from 15 residues. Between the trimmed V and J ends, which lost 3 bases and 0 bases, there was a span of 12 bases. CDR3 loop: CAWRAGGSSYNEQFF. The CDR3, as DNA: TGTGCCTGGAGGGCCGGAGGGAGCTCCTACAATGAGCAGTTCTTC.

The rearrangement links TRBV4-2 to TRBJ1-2; 9 nucleotides agree with TRBD1. Germline CDR1 LGHNA, CDR2 YNFKEQ. V shed 0 bases and J 3 bases; nucleotides not matched to a gene: 5. This CDR3 is built from 16 residues. The CDR3 DNA is TGTGCCAGCAGCCAAGAGGTAACAGGGGGCTACTATGGCTACACCTTC. Translation gives CASSQEVTGGYYGYTF.

V is TRBV25-1 and J is TRBJ2-2; D might be TRBD1 (5 bases). This CDR3 has 14 residues. Trimming took off 2 bases at V and 6 bases at J, with 10 bases between the two ends. Looked up from germline, CDR1 is MGHDK and CDR2 is SYGVNS. CDR3 DNA sequence: TGTGCCAGCAGTGAAGGCAGGGCGGCCGGGGAGCTGTTTTTT. The encoded protein is CASSEGRAAGELFF.

There are a few counts of this clone. The chain combines TRBV4-3 with TRBJ1-4; 10 bases are a match to TRBD1. CDR1 and CDR2 from the germline V gene are LGHNA and YSLEER. The V segment lost 5 bases and the J segment 4 bases; nucleotides outside the gene matches: 4. This CDR3 has 15 residues. CDR3 bases: TGCGCCAGCAGCAACGGACAGGGGGATAATGAAAAACTGTTTTTT. Amino acid sequence: CASSNGQGDNEKLFF.

A few counts support this clone. The chain carries TRBV25-1 and TRBJ2-3, with 8 positions matching TRBD2. V trimming: 4 bases; J trimming: 5 bases; junction bases outside the gene matches: 11. The CDR3 loop spans 16 amino acids. Germline V gene data show CDR1 as MGHDK and CDR2 as SYGVNS. CDR3 loop: CASSGLAGPRRDTQYF. DNA of the CDR3: TGTGCCAGCAGTGGCCTAGCGGGCCCGAGGCGAGATACGCAGTATTTT.

The rearrangement joins TRBV7-9 to TRBJ2-1, with 12 bases fitting TRBD1. The CDR3 totals 17 residues. Looked up from germline, CDR1 is SEHNR and CDR2 is FQNEAQ (reference sequence). V gave up 5 bases and J gave up 5 bases; unmatched junction bases: 10. The CDR3 here is CASSQSPGQGAHNEQFF. In DNA form, the CDR3 reads TGTGCCAGCAGCCAATCCCCGGGACAGGGGGCGCACAATGAGCAGTTCTTC.

The V gene is TRBV4-2, the J gene TRBJ2-1, with TRBD2 matching over 8 bases. Germline V CDR1 and CDR2: LGHNA, YNFKEQ. This CDR3 comprises 17 residues. Trimming cost V 6 bases and J 0 bases; bases outside gene matches: 10. This CDR3 reads CASSREPAGVSYNEQFF. The CDR3 coding sequence is TGTGCCAGCAGTCGCGAACCAGCGGGGGTCTCCTACAATGAGCAGTTCTTC.

This sequence joins TRBV5-1 and TRBJ1-2; TRBD1 matches at 9 bases. With 3 bases clipped from V and 8 bases from J, the junction kept 2 bases outside the gene matches. The germline V gene encodes CDR1 SGHRS and CDR2 YFSETQ. The CDR3 has 12 amino acids. The CDR3 DNA reads as TGCGCCAGCAGCTCACAGGGGGCGGGCTACACCTTC. It yields the protein CASSSQGAGYTF.

V usage is TRBV4-1 and J usage is TRBJ2-2; no clear D. Germline values: CDR1 MGHRA, CDR2 YSYEKL. The CDR3 is 16 amino acids. Between the trimmed V and J ends, which lost 4 bases and 2 bases, there was a span of 14 bases. In DNA, the CDR3 is TGCGCCAGCAGCCCCGAAAACCCCCTAAACACCGGGGAGCTGTTTTTT. As protein: CASSPENPLNTGELFF.

The CDR3 here is CASSWQPQGIQETQYF. CDR3 in DNA: TGTGCCAGCAGCTGGCAACCACAGGGTATCCAAGAGACCCAGTACTTC. The chain is built from TRBV7-6 and TRBJ2-5, with a tentative D call TRBD1 (6 bases). Looked up from germline, CDR1 is SGHVS and CDR2 is FNYEAQ. This CDR3 has 16 amino acids. The V end was cut by 4 bases, the J end by 1 base, with 16 bases between.

The chain joins TRBV7-9 to TRBJ1-6, with TRBD1 matching over 7 bases. The CDR3 spans 18 residues. The germline V gene has CDR1 SEHNR and CDR2 FQNEAQ (reference sequence). Losses at the gene ends were 4 bases for V and 0 bases for J; bases not matched to a gene: 9. CDR3 nucleotides: TGTGCCAGCAGCTCGGACCACCCAGGGGGCTCCTATAATTCACCCCTCCACTTT. It translates to CASSSDHPGGSYNSPLHF. Complete variable domain (other parts from reference TRBV7-9 and TRBJ1-6): DTGVSQNPRHKITKRGQNVTFRCDPISEHNRLYWYRQTLGQGPEFLTYFQNEAQLEKSRLLSDRFSAERPKGSFSTLEIQRTEQGDSAMYLCASSSDHPGGSYNSPLHFGNGTRLTVT.